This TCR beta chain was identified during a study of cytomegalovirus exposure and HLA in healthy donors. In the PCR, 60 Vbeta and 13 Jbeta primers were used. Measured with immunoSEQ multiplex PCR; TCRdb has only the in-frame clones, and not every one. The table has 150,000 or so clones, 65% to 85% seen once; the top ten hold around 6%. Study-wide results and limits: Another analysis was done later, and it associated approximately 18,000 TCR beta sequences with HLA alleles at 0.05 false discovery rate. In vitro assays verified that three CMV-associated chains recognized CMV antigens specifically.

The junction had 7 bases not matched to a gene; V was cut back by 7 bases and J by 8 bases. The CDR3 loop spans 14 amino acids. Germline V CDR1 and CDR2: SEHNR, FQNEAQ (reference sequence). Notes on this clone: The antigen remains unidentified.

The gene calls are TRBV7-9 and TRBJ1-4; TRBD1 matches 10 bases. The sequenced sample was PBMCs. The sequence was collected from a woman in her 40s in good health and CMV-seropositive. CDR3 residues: CASTKDRGPEKLFF. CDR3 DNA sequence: TGTGCCAGCACCAAAGACAGGGGGCCAGAAAAACTGTTTTTT.